This T cell receptor beta chain appears in the sequencing data of a study of metastatic and nonmetastatic thyroid tumors. There are many counts of this clone. TCRdb re-clonotyped the PCR reads via MiXCR. This table has more than 70,000 clones, approximately 9% appearing once. CDR3 size: 16 residues. Trimming shortened V by 1 base and J by 4 bases, and 16 bases separated the two germline ends. Looked up from germline, CDR1 is LGHNT and CDR2 is FRNRAP. Patients underwent thyroid surgery, and none had received any treatment before it. The receptor comes from a female donor with papillary thyroid cancer or a benign thyroid nodule (not recorded which). Some clones in this sample may be carry-over from other donors' samples. The specimen was blood. The chain links TRBV12-5 to TRBJ1-1; perhaps TRBD1 as D (6 bases). The CDR3 DNA is TGTGCTAGTGGTTTGGCGGGATGGGGGCGCGGCACTGAAGCTTTCTTT. Its protein is CASGLAGWGRGTEAFF.